These 32 T cell receptor beta chains originate from one sample sequenced in a study of beta chain features in type 1 diabetes (dated by TCRdb to the late 2010s). Libraries were constructed by the immunoSEQ multiplex PCR assay. The entire amount of isolated RNA was reverse transcribed using the High Capacity cDNA Reverse Transcription Kit, so the sequenced TCRB transcripts were expressed ones. TCRdb's version of the immuneACCESS table is confined to in-frame rearrangements and falls short of the full clone set. An unresolved V gene accounts for under half of the shortfall where checked; the remainder is of unknown origin. Within this sample are some 410,000 clones, with roughly 13% of them counted one time only. Roughly 0.038% of the sample lies in the top ten. Sequenced material: naive CD4+ T cells from blood. Per the publication, the cell subset or site label means: true naive CD4+ T cells. The receptors originated from a man aged 30-40 years in good health.

The CDR3 reads CAISSGANVLTF. CDR3 sequence (DNA): TGTGCCATCAGCTCAGGGGCCAACGTCCTGACTTTC. This chain uses TRBV10-3 with TRBJ2-6; no firm D call. Germline V gene sequence: CDR1 ENHRY, CDR2 SYGVKD. V lost 6 bases and J lost 4, with 4 bases in between. The CDR3 runs to 12 residues.

The sample holds a few counts of this clone. The CDR3 loop reads CASSVGTGRNNTQYF. The CDR3 DNA reads as TGTGCCAGCAGCGTAGGTACAGGCCGCAACAATACGCAGTATTTT. The chain recombines TRBV9 with TRBJ2-3, with D maybe TRBD1 (5 bases). The CDR3 consists of 15 residues. Germline V gene sequence: CDR1 SGDLS, CDR2 YYNGEE. V lost 0 bases, J lost 7 bases, and 15 bases lay in between.

The CDR3 DNA is TGTGCCAGCAGCCGCGGGGGACAGATATTCGGCGAGCAGTACGTC. Amino acids: CASSRGGQIFGEQYV. The J gene is TRBJ2-7, the V gene TRBV7-8; possibly TRBD1 or TRBD2 for D (7 bases each). The CDR3 sequence is 15 residues long. Germline values: CDR1 SGHVS, CDR2 FQNEAQ. Deletions cut 5 bases from V and 6 bases from J, with 20 bases between.

This clone was observed a handful of times. The chain combines TRBV2 with TRBJ2-3; 10 bases are a match to TRBD2. Unmatched junction bases numbered 11, after V lost 6 bases and J lost 2 bases. The CDR3 has 17 residues. The germline gives CDR1 SNHLY, CDR2 FYNNEI. The CDR3 sequence: CASSRVGLAEITDTQYF. The CDR3, as DNA: TGTGCCAGCAGCCGGGTTGGACTAGCGGAGATCACAGATACGCAGTATTTT.

The chain couples TRBV9 to TRBJ2-5; 7 nucleotides line up with TRBD2. Germline CDR1 is SGDLS and CDR2 is YYNGEE. The CDR3 sequence is 16 residues long. V shed 0 bases, J shed 0 bases, and the junction held 5 bases outside the gene matches. The DNA of the CDR3 is TGTGCCAGCAGCGTAGCTAGCGGAGCGTACCAAGAGACCCAGTACTTC. Protein sequence: CASSVASGAYQETQYF.

The V gene is TRBV29-1, the J gene TRBJ1-1; TRBD1 might be the D (6 bases). Looked up from germline, CDR1 is SQVTM and CDR2 is ANQGSEA. The CDR3 runs 13 residues. The V and J ends lost 4 bases and 9 bases respectively, with 18 bases between them. CDR3 sequence reads: CSVAGTQSTKAFF. DNA for the CDR3: TGCAGCGTTGCCGGGACACAATCAACTAAAGCTTTCTTT. Based on the CDR3 plus reference TRBV29-1 and TRBJ1-1, the full variable domain is SAVISQKPSRDICQRGTSLTIQCQVDSQVTMMFWYRQQPGQSLTLIATANQGSEATYESGFVIDKFPISRPNLTFSTLTVSNMSPEDSSIYLCSVAGTQSTKAFFGQGTRLTVV.

V is TRBV2 and J is TRBJ2-3; unclear D gene. The germline V and J ends were trimmed by 4 bases and 11 bases, with 10 bases remaining between them. The CDR3 is 11 residues long. Germline CDR1 reads SNHLY; CDR2 reads FYNNEI. CDR3 sequence (DNA): TGTGCCAGCAGTGCGTCTAGACAGCAGTATTTT. The encoded protein is CASSASRQQYF.

This clone was picked up a small number of times. This chain links TRBV20-1 with TRBJ2-5; D is perhaps TRBD1 (6 bases). CDR3 length: 11 amino acids. Trimming shortened V by 6 bases and J by 4 bases, and 9 bases separated the two germline ends. The V gene's germline CDR1 is DFQATT and CDR2 SNEGSKA (reference sequence). CDR3 coding DNA: TGCAGTGCGGGCAGGGGAGAGACCCAGTACTTC. This sequence encodes CSAGRGETQYF.

The V and J genes are TRBV7-3 and TRBJ2-1; TRBD2 aligns across 8 bases. Looked up from germline, CDR1 is SGHTA and CDR2 is FQGTGA. V shed 5 bases and J 6 bases; nucleotides not matched to a gene: 3. This CDR3 region has 13 residues. The CDR3 loop reads CASSATSGNEQFF. The CDR3 DNA reads TGTGCCAGCAGCGCCACTAGCGGCAATGAGCAGTTCTTC.

This clone was seen only a few times. V is TRBV9 and J is TRBJ1-1, with D perhaps TRBD1 (5 bases). The germline V gene has CDR1 SGDLS and CDR2 YYNGEE. Trimming took off 5 bases at V and 4 bases at J, with 15 bases between the two ends. The CDR3 is 14 residues long. CDR3 bases: TGTGCCAGCAGTGGACGGGGGACGAGCACTGAAGCTTTCTTT. This translates into CASSGRGTSTEAFF.

The table lists this clone with a few counts. A single base separates this from a much larger clone, so it may be a read error. The chain carries TRBV7-8 and TRBJ2-3, with no clear D. CDR1 is SGHVS, CDR2 FQNEAQ, per germline. Trimming removed 6 bases from V and 0 bases from J, with 4 bases in between. This CDR3 is 12 amino acids long. The CDR3 DNA reads TGTGCCAGCAGATCTAGCACAGATACGCAGTATTTT. Its translation: CASRSSTDTQYF.

This clone has only a few counts. Different DNA sequences within this sample yield the same CDR3. The rearrangement links TRBV30 to TRBJ2-6; no clear D. CDR1 and CDR2 (germline): GTSNPN, SVGIG (reference sequence). The germline V and J ends were trimmed by 3 bases and 4 bases, with 4 bases remaining between them. The CDR3 runs to 12 residues. The CDR3 reads CAWSVGANVLTF. The DNA of the CDR3 is TGTGCCTGGAGCGTAGGGGCCAACGTCCTGACTTTC.

The V and J genes are TRBV7-9 and TRBJ1-4; TRBD1 is a possible D gene (5 bases). The germline V gene encodes CDR1 SEHNR and CDR2 FQNEAQ (reference sequence). V lost 8 bases and J lost 0, with 13 bases in between. This CDR3 is built from 15 residues. CDR3 bases: TGTGCCAGCGGCCGGGACCTTTCAACTAATGAAAAACTGTTTTTT. Protein: CASGRDLSTNEKLFF.

V is TRBV7-3 and J is TRBJ2-7; 9 nucleotides agree with TRBD1. Germline trimming cut 1 base from V and 2 bases from J; bases unmatched to any gene: 3. This CDR3 is 15 amino acids long. Germline V CDR1 and CDR2: SGHTA, FQGTGA. For the CDR3, the DNA is TGTGCCAGCAGCTTAAAGGGGGACAGGGCCTACGAGCAGTACGTC. It yields the protein CASSLKGDRAYEQYV.

A word on this clone: This may be a read error: a much more frequent sequence differs by one nucleotide. Other DNA sequences in the same sample also yield this CDR3. The chain recombines TRBV9 with TRBJ2-4, with TRBD1 as a possible D gene (6 bases). There are 14 residues in the CDR3. Germline CDR1 SGDLS, CDR2 YYNGEE. CDR3 sequence reads: CASRDLTCRDIQYF. In DNA form, the CDR3 reads TGTGCCAGCAGGGACCTGACGTGCAGGGACATTCAATACTTC. Full variable domain (remainder filled in from reference TRBV9 and TRBJ2-4): DSGVTQTPKHLITATGQRVTLRCSPRSGDLSVYWYQQSLDQGLQFLIQYYNGEERAKGNILERFSAQQFPDLHSELNLSSLELGDSALYFCASRDLTCRDIQYFGAGTRLSVL.

The chain couples TRBV7-9 to TRBJ2-2, with 9 bases aligning to TRBD1. The CDR3 is made up of 15 amino acids. Looked up from germline, CDR1 is SEHNR and CDR2 is FQNEAQ (reference sequence). V gave up 4 bases and J gave up 7 bases; unmatched junction bases: 7. CDR3 coding DNA: TGTGCCAGCAGCTCCAGGACAGGGGTGAACGGGGAGCTGTTTTTT. Its translation is CASSSRTGVNGELFF.

This clone has only a few counts. V usage is TRBV2 and J usage is TRBJ1-1; D is unresolved. The CDR3 sequence is 15 residues long. The V gene lost 5 bases and the J gene lost 2 bases, with 15 bases spanning the gap. CDR1 and CDR2 (germline): SNHLY, FYNNEI. The CDR3 DNA follows: TGTGCCAGCAGTCCGGACTTTTCCTTCAACACTGAAGCTTTCTTT. Amino acids: CASSPDFSFNTEAFF.

This chain links TRBV9 with TRBJ2-5; D unclear. Trimming took off 3 bases at V and 5 bases at J, with 20 bases between the two ends. CDR3 length: 16 residues. The V gene's germline CDR1 is SGDLS and CDR2 YYNGEE. CDR3 sequence: CASSASWAPRSETQYF. The DNA for the CDR3 is TGTGCCAGCAGCGCGTCGTGGGCCCCCAGGTCGGAGACCCAGTACTTC.

The rearrangement joins TRBV7-9 to TRBJ1-1; D might be TRBD1 (5 bases). Germline CDR1 SEHNR, CDR2 FQNEAQ (reference sequence). V was shortened by 5 bases and J by 2 bases, with 12 bases between the two germline ends. The CDR3 runs to 14 residues. The CDR3 region has the DNA TGTGCCAGCAGCGTGGGACCTACCAACACTGAAGCTTTCTTT. Its protein is CASSVGPTNTEAFF.

The chain couples TRBV27 to TRBJ2-6; D gene ambiguous. CDR3 size: 15 residues. Germline assignment: CDR1 MNHEY and CDR2 SMNVEV (reference sequence). The ends were cut back, 6 bases at V and 0 bases at J, with 9 bases in the middle. The chain's CDR3 is CASRSRYSGANVLTF. As DNA, the CDR3 is TGTGCCAGCAGATCTCGGTACTCTGGGGCCAACGTCCTGACTTTC.

V and J are TRBV7-2 and TRBJ1-2; D unresolved. The CDR3 has 12 residues. V was shortened by 5 bases and J by 5 bases, with 9 bases between the two germline ends. From germline, CDR1 is SGHTA and CDR2 FQGNSA. This CDR3 reads CASSPVRYGYTF. The CDR3 DNA follows: TGTGCCAGCAGCCCGGTTCGATATGGCTACACCTTC.

There are a few counts of this clone. V and J are TRBV29-1 and TRBJ2-1, with TRBD1 as a possible D gene (6 bases). CDR1 and CDR2 from the germline V gene are SQVTM and ANQGSEA. Trimming pared 6 bases from V and 1 base from J, leaving 16 bases between. The CDR3 extends over 15 amino acids. CDR3 residues: CSVRKRTVSYNEQFF. The CDR3, as DNA: TGCAGCGTGAGAAAAAGGACAGTTTCCTACAATGAGCAGTTCTTC.

This clone was found a few times. The chain has TRBV9 and TRBJ2-1; 10 bases match TRBD2. V shed 3 bases, J shed 6 bases, and the junction held 6 bases outside the gene matches. In germline, CDR1 is SGDLS, CDR2 YYNGEE. The CDR3 loop spans 15 amino acids. The CDR3 is CASSAPSGRANEQFF. CDR3 coding DNA: TGTGCCAGCAGCGCGCCTAGCGGGAGAGCCAATGAGCAGTTCTTC.

Only a few counts were recorded for this clone. The chain joins TRBV13 to TRBJ1-1, with D possibly being TRBD1 (6 bases). Germline V CDR1 and CDR2: PRHDT, FYEKMQ (reference sequence). V was trimmed by 3 bases and J by 1 base, leaving 6 bases between them. This CDR3 contains 13 residues. CDR3 amino acids: CASSFRGNTEAFF. The CDR3 DNA reads TGTGCCAGCAGCTTCAGGGGGAACACTGAAGCTTTCTTT.

The chain carries TRBV5-1 and TRBJ2-7; 9 bases align to TRBD1. J lost 3 bases, V lost 0 bases, and 4 bases had no gene match. The V gene's germline CDR1 is SGHRS and CDR2 YFSETQ. The CDR3 totals 15 residues. Here the CDR3 DNA reads TGCGCCAGCAGCTTGGGCCCGGGACAGGGCTACGAGCAGTACTTC. It encodes CASSLGPGQGYEQYF.

This clone was picked up a small number of times. The chain recombines TRBV5-4 with TRBJ2-5; TRBD2 agrees at 10 bases. Germline CDR1 SGHNT, CDR2 YYREEE (reference sequence). J lost 4 bases, V lost 4 bases, and 7 bases had no gene match. This CDR3 has 15 residues. The CDR3 loop reads CASSHASGGAETQYF. CDR3 bases: TGTGCCAGCAGCCACGCTAGCGGGGGTGCAGAGACCCAGTACTTC. The full variable domain, in which reference TRBV5-4 and TRBJ2-5 provide the parts outside the CDR3, is ETGVTQSPTHLIKTRGQQVTLRCSSQSGHNTVSWYQQALGQGPQFIFQYYREEENGRGNFPPRFSGLQFPNYSSELNVNALELDDSALYLCASSHASGGAETQYFGPGTRLLVL.

CDR3 sequence (DNA): TGTGCCAGCAGCTTGCGGAAGGGGAACACTGAAGCTTTCTTT. The encoded protein is CASSLRKGNTEAFF. This sequence joins TRBV5-4 and TRBJ1-1; D remains unclear. The germline V gene encodes CDR1 SGHNT and CDR2 YYREEE (reference sequence). The V and J ends lost 1 base and 1 base respectively, with 8 bases between them. The CDR3 contains 14 residues.

This clone was seen a few times. The V gene is TRBV9, the J gene TRBJ2-3; 9 bases align to TRBD1. Trimming at V came to 7 bases and at J to 3 bases, leaving 3 bases not matched to a gene. Germline lookup yields CDR1 SGDLS and CDR2 YYNGEE. This CDR3 is 13 amino acids long. This CDR3 is CASGTGWTDTQYF. DNA for the CDR3: TGTGCCAGCGGGACAGGGTGGACAGATACGCAGTATTTT.

This clone was found a few times. The CDR3 protein is CASSQAFLLGEQFF. The CDR3 DNA follows: TGTGCCAGCAGCCAAGCTTTTCTCCTGGGTGAGCAGTTCTTC. The chain carries TRBV14 and TRBJ2-1; no firm D call. V lost 1 base and J 9 bases, leaving 13 bases between the germline ends. CDR1 and CDR2 (germline): SGHDN, FVKESK. The CDR3 has 14 amino acids. Looking up the rest from reference TRBV14 and TRBJ2-1 gives the full variable domain: EAGVTQFPSHSVIEKGQTVTLRCDPISGHDNLYWYRRVMGKEIKFLLHFVKESKQDESGMPNNRFLAERTGGTYSTLKVQPAELEDSGVYFCASSQAFLLGEQFFGPGTRLTVL.

This clone appeared a few times. The chain is built from TRBV7-9 and TRBJ2-7, with D possibly matching TRBD1 (6 bases). CDR3 size: 14 residues. Germline CDR1 and CDR2: SEHNR and FQNEAQ (reference sequence). Trimming removed 4 bases at V and 0 bases at J, with 10 bases between. The CDR3: CASSSQGFSYEQYF. The CDR3 DNA is TGTGCCAGCAGCTCCCAGGGGTTCTCCTACGAGCAGTACTTC.

The V and J genes are TRBV18 and TRBJ1-1; tentative D call: TRBD1 (6 bases). The CDR3 loop spans 13 amino acids. Germline V gene data show CDR1 as KGHSH and CDR2 as LQKENI. V lost 8 bases and J 1 base, leaving 11 bases between the germline ends. In DNA form, the CDR3 reads TGTGCCAGCACAGGACAGACGAACACTGAAGCTTTCTTT. This codes for CASTGQTNTEAFF.

This clone has only a few counts. The chain employs TRBV7-6 and TRBJ2-5, with TRBD2 matching 11 bases. Germline CDR1 SGHVS, CDR2 FNYEAQ. V lost 4 bases and J lost 2; bases outside the gene matches: 3. This CDR3 spans 15 amino acids. CDR3: CASSSGLAEQETQYF. The CDR3 region has the DNA TGTGCCAGCAGCTCGGGACTAGCGGAACAAGAGACCCAGTACTTC.